This is a list of T cell receptor beta chains from one sample in a study of cytomegalovirus exposure and HLA in healthy donors. Sequenced by immunoSEQ multiplex PCR; TCRdb stores in-frame clones only, minus some. The table lists 210,000 or so clones, 80% to 90% of them singletons. Source material: PBMCs. All receptors derive from a man aged 25 to 45 in good health and CMV-seronegative. Each CDR3 is given with its conserved first and last residue. The D gene is left open where the match is weak. Clone size is given for some rows only: seen once, a few or many times, or a class if the clone is expanded.

>TRBJ2-3|TRBV7-8|NA|TRBD1
TGTGCCAGCAGCTCGAAACCCGGGACAGGGGCCGATACGCAGTATTTT
CASSSKPGTGADTQYF
>TRBJ2-3|TRBV7-6|NA|TRBD2
TGTGCCAGCAGCTTAGCCGGGACTAGCGGCAGGAATACGCAGTATTTT
CASSLAGTSGRNTQYF
>TRBJ2-7|TRBV7-8|NA|NA
TGTGCCAGCAGGGTTGCGGGGACAGCCAACTACGAGCAGTACTTC
CASRVAGTANYEQYF
>TRBJ1-5|TRBV6-1|NA|NA
TGTGCCAGCAGTGAAACGTACTATAGCAATCAGCCCCAGCATTTT
CASSETYYSNQPQHF
>TRBJ2-1|TRBV11-3|NA|TRBD1
TGTGCCAGCAGCTTAAGTTCGGGACAGGGGTGGGATGAGCAGTTCTTC
CASSLSSGQGWDEQFF
>TRBJ1-5|TRBV4-1|NA|NA
TGCGCCAGCAGCCAAGATGCGAACAATCAGCCCCAGCATTTT
CASSQDANNQPQHF
>TRBJ2-7|TRBV4-3|NA|TRBD1
TGCGCCAGCAGCCAAGATCTGGGTGGTGGACAGGGGGTCGTGACCTACGAGCAGTACTTC
CASSQDLGGGQGVVTYEQYF
>TRBJ2-6|TRBV28|few|NA
TGTGCCAGCAGTTCCCTCAGGTTGGGCAGGGAAGTCGCTGGGGCCAACGTCCTGACTTTC
CASSSLRLGREVAGANVLTF
>TRBJ2-1|TRBV28|NA|TRBD1
TGTGCCAGCAGTTCCAGGACAGGGGGCTCCTACAATGAGCAGTTCTTC
CASSSRTGGSYNEQFF
>TRBJ2-3|TRBV7-9|NA|TRBD2
TGTGCCAGCAGCTCGACTAGTAAAGCGGGAGGGCCCACAGATACGCAGTATTTT
CASSSTSKAGGPTDTQYF
>TRBJ2-5|TRBV6-1|NA|NA
TGTGCCAGCAGTGGGTTTCTAGGGGGAGAAGAGACCCAGTACTTC
CASSGFLGGEETQYF
>TRBJ2-5|TRBV15|NA|TRBD2
TGTGCCACCAGCGGAACACCTAGGACTAGCGGGGGCCCCCGGGAGACCCAGTACTTC
CATSGTPRTSGGPRETQYF
>TRBJ2-3|TRBV5-1|few|TRBD2
TGCGCCAGCAGCTTGGTGGCGGGAGGGGTGGATACGCAGTATTTT
CASSLVAGGVDTQYF
>TRBJ1-5|TRBV28|few|NA
TGTGCCAGCAGGGCCGAGGGGGGCAATCAGCCCCAGCATTTT
CASRAEGGNQPQHF
>TRBJ2-5|TRBV7-2|NA|NA
TGTGCCAGCAGCTTAGCTCGGGAGACCCAGTACTTC
CASSLARETQYF
>TRBJ2-7|TRBV11-2|NA|NA
TGTGCCAGCAGCTTAGTTTACAGGGATTCCTACGAGCAGTACTTC
CASSLVYRDSYEQYF
>TRBJ2-3|TRBV27|NA|TRBD2
TGTGCCAGCAGTTTATTGGGGGGGGGCACAGATACGCAGTATTTT
CASSLLGGGTDTQYF
>TRBJ1-2|TRBV7-6|NA|TRBD1
TGTGCCAGCAGCCCCGCGGGACAGATCTATGGCTACACCTTC
CASSPAGQIYGYTF
>TRBJ1-2|TRBV5-6|NA|NA
TGTGCCAGCAGGCTACGAGGAGCTTACTATGGCTACACCTTC
CASRLRGAYYGYTF
>TRBJ2-1|TRBV19|NA|TRBD2
TGTGCCAGTAGTATAGGACTAGCGGGAGATTGGTCCTACAATGAGCAGTTCTTC
CASSIGLAGDWSYNEQFF
>TRBJ2-1|TRBV30|NA|NA
TGTGCCTGGAGCGGGGATACCTACAATGAGCAGTTCTTC
CAWSGDTYNEQFF
>TRBJ2-3|TRBV15|NA|TRBD1
TGTGCCACCAGCACCAGGACAGGGAACGATCATACGCAGTATTTT
CATSTRTGNDHTQYF
>TRBJ2-7|TRBV7-9|NA|TRBD1
TGTGCCAGCAGCTTACTCTTGGCAGGGGGCATGTACGAGCAGTACTTC
CASSLLLAGGMYEQYF
>TRBJ2-2|TRBV27|NA|TRBD1
TGTGCCAGCAGTCCGGACAGGGGAGGCACCGGGGAGCTGTTTTTT
CASSPDRGGTGELFF
>TRBJ1-5|TRBV28|NA|TRBD1
TGTGCCAGCAGCGACGCAGGGGGCGGTCAGCCCCAGCATTTT
CASSDAGGGQPQHF
>TRBJ2-1|TRBV5-1|NA|NA
TGCGCCAGCAGCTTGGCCGTAGGAGGTCAAGGTGAGCAGTTCTTC
CASSLAVGGQGEQFF
>TRBJ1-1|TRBV6-6|once|TRBD1
TGTGCCAGCAGACCCCAGGGGGCCGAGGGGACTGAAGCTTTCTTT
CASRPQGAEGTEAFF
>TRBJ2-2|TRBV4-3|NA|TRBD2
TGCGCCAGCAGCCACCGGACTAGCGGGGGCCCCACCGGGGAGCTGTTTTTT
CASSHRTSGGPTGELFF
>TRBJ2-7|TRBV4-1|NA|TRBD1
TGCGCCAGCAGCCAATCGACAGGGGACCCCTACGAGCAGTACTTC
CASSQSTGDPYEQYF
>TRBJ1-1|TRBV29-1|once|NA
TGCAGCGTGGCGCCAGGAACTGAAGCTTTCTTT
CSVAPGTEAFF
>TRBJ2-5|TRBV5-6|NA|NA
TGTGCCAGCAGCTTTAGGTCCCAGGTTGATGGGACCCAGTACTTC
CASSFRSQVDGTQYF
>TRBJ2-1|TRBV4-2|NA|NA
TGTGCCAGCAGCCACTCGGAGGGCTACAATGAGCAGTTCTTC
CASSHSEGYNEQFF
>TRBJ1-2|TRBV7-9|NA|NA
TGTTCCAGCAGCTTATCAGATGGCTACACCTTC
CSSSLSDGYTF
>TRBJ2-7|TRBV21-1|NA|NA
TGTGCCAGCAGCAAAGTTGGAGCGGGAGGGCCCTATGAGCAGTACTTC
CASSKVGAGGPYEQYF
>TRBJ1-2|TRBV4-3|NA|NA
TGCGCCAGCAGCCCCCAAGGGGTTAGCAACTATGGCTACACCTTC
CASSPQGVSNYGYTF
>TRBJ2-1|TRBV30|NA|NA
TGTGCCTGGTCAGGTGATGAGCAGTTCTTC
CAWSGDEQFF
>TRBJ1-2|TRBV27|NA|NA
TGTGCCAGCAGCCTGAACGGACAGTCGAACTATGGCTACACCTTC
CASSLNGQSNYGYTF
>TRBJ2-1|TRBV19|NA|NA
TGTGCCAGTAGTATGTACGGGGAAAGCAATGAGCAGTTCTTC
CASSMYGESNEQFF
>TRBJ2-5|TRBV29-1|once|NA
TGCAGCGTTGAAGACCCGGGGTCCCAGTACTTC
CSVEDPGSQYF
>TRBJ1-6|TRBV4-2|NA|TRBD1
TGTGCCAGCAGCCAAGGACAGGGCGGTTCACCCCTCCACTTT
CASSQGQGGSPLHF